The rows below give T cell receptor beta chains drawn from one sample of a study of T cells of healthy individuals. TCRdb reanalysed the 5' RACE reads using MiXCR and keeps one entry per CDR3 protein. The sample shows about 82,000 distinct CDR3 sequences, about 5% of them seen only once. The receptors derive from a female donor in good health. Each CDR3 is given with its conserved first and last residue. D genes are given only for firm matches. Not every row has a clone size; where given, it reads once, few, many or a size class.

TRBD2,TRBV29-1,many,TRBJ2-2,CSVELREGRSGELFF,TGCAGCGTTGAATTGCGGGAGGGCCGGAGCGGGGAGCTGTTTTTT
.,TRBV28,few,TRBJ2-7,CASTIMRGSSYEQYF,TGTGCCAGCACTATAATGCGTGGCAGCTCCTACGAGCAGTACTTC
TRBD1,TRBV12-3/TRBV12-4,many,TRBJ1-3,CASTQIGDRGLYSGNTIYF,TGTGCCAGCACCCAAATAGGGGACAGGGGTCTCTACTCTGGAAACACCATATATTTT
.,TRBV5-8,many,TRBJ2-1,CASSLAYRSNSYNEQFF,TGTGCCAGCAGCTTGGCATATCGGTCTAATTCCTACAATGAGCAGTTCTTC
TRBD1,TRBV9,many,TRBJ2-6,CASSAGQGVAGANVLTF,TGTGCCAGCAGCGCGGGACAGGGGGTAGCTGGGGCCAACGTCCTGACTTTC
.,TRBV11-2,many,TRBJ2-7,CASSSGGAGRYEQYF,TGTGCCAGCAGCTCAGGGGGGGCGGGCCGCTACGAGCAGTACTTC
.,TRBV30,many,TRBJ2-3,CAWSPHGGLWNTQYF,TGTGCCTGGAGTCCCCACGGGGGCCTTTGGAATACGCAGTATTTT
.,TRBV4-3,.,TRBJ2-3,CASSQVVVAVADTQYF,TGCGCCAGCAGCCAAGTCGTGGTAGCCGTGGCAGATACGCAGTATTTT
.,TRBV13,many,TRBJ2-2,CASSPQTGSGGELFF,TGTGCCAGCAGCCCCCAGACAGGATCGGGCGGGGAGCTGTTTTTT
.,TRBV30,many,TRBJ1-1,CAWSRVSAGTEAFF,TGTGCCTGGAGTAGGGTTAGCGCCGGGACTGAAGCTTTCTTT
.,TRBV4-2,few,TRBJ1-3,CASSQEMTGRRRSGNTIYF,TGTGCCAGCAGCCAAGAGATGACCGGCCGGCGCCGCTCTGGAAACACCATATATTTT
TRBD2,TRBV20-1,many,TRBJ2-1,CSASGRQYNEQFF,TGCAGTGCTAGCGGGAGGCAATACAATGAGCAGTTCTTC
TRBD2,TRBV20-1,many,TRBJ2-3,CSASPLLAGVLSDTQYF,TGCAGTGCTAGTCCCCTACTAGCGGGAGTGTTGTCAGATACGCAGTATTTT
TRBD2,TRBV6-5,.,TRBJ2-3,CASGLAEGSGDTQYF,TGTGCCTCGGGGCTAGCGGAGGGTTCGGGCGATACGCAGTATTTT
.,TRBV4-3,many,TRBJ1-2,CASSQGARGRNYGYTF,TGCGCCAGCAGCCAAGGGGCACGGGGGCGCAACTATGGCTACACCTTC
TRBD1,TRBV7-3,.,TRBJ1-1,CASSSSQGAQTEAFF,TGTGCCAGCAGCTCGTCCCAGGGGGCTCAAACTGAAGCTTTCTTT
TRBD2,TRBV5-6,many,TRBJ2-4,CASSLWLAALAKNIQYF,TGTGCCAGCAGCTTGTGGCTAGCGGCCCTAGCCAAAAACATTCAGTACTTC
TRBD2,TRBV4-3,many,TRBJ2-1,CASSQDPGKGGHEQFF,TGCGCCAGCAGCCAAGATCCCGGGAAGGGAGGGCATGAGCAGTTCTTC
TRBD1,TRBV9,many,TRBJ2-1,CASSGNPGGPYNEQFF,TGTGCCAGCAGCGGAAATCCAGGGGGCCCCTACAATGAGCAGTTCTTC
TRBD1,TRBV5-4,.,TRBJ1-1,CASSSLTGKNTEAFF,TGTGCCAGCAGCTCATTGACAGGGAAGAACACTGAAGCTTTCTTT
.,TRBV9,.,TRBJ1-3,CASSSVPGGNTIYF,TGTGCCAGCAGCTCTGTTCCGGGGGGAAACACCATATATTTT
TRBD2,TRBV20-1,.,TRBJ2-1,CSAILAGEYNEQFF,TGCAGTGCTATACTAGCGGGAGAGTACAATGAGCAGTTCTTC
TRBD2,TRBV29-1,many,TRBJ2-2,CSVGIGSGSAGELFF,TGCAGCGTTGGTATCGGTAGCGGGAGTGCCGGGGAGCTGTTTTTT
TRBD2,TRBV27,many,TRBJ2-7,CASSLSQPLAGGGYEQYF,TGTGCCAGCAGTTTATCCCAACCCCTAGCGGGAGGAGGTTACGAGCAGTACTTC
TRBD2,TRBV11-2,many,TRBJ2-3,CASSLDGTGLDTDTQYF,TGTGCCAGCAGCTTAGATGGGACGGGACTAGACACAGATACGCAGTATTTT
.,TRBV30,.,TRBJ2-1,CAWGGTEPKFF,TGTGCCTGGGGTGGGACGGAGCCTAAGTTCTTC
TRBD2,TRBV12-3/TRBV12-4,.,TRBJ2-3,CASSPPTGTSGTDTQYF,TGTGCCAGCAGTCCCCCGACCGGGACTAGCGGGACAGATACGCAGTATTTT
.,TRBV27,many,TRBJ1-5,CASSLLGGQPQHF,TGTGCCAGCAGTTTATTGGGTGGACAGCCCCAGCATTTT
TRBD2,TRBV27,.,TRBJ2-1,CASSLGTSNPYNEQFF,TGTGCCAGCAGTTTAGGGACTAGTAACCCCTACAATGAGCAGTTCTTC
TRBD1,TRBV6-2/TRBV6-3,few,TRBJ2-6,CASVPGQPSGANVLTF,TGTGCCAGCGTCCCGGGACAGCCATCAGGGGCCAACGTCCTGACTTTC
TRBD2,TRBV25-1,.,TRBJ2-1,CASSEALAGGLEQFF,TGTGCCAGCAGTGAGGCGCTAGCGGGAGGCCTTGAGCAGTTCTTC
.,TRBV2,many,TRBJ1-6,CASSEKALYRDYNSPLHF,TGTGCCAGCAGTGAAAAGGCCCTCTACAGAGACTACAATTCACCCCTCCACTTT
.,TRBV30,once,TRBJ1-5,CAWSVSATQLQHF,TGTGCCTGGAGTGTTTCCGCTACTCAGCTCCAGCATTTT
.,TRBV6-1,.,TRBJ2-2,CATERGDTGELFF,TGTGCCACCGAGAGGGGCGACACCGGGGAGCTGTTTTTT
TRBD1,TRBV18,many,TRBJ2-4,CASSPRDRAQNIQYF,TGTGCCAGCTCACCAAGGGACAGGGCCCAGAACATTCAGTACTTC
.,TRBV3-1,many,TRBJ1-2,CASSQDVRVYGYTF,TGTGCCAGCAGCCAAGATGTAAGGGTCTATGGCTACACCTTC
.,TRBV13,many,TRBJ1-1,CASSPRNTEAFF,TGTGCCAGCAGCCCCAGGAACACTGAAGCTTTCTTT
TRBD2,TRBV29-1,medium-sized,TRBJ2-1,CSVVTSDWGEQFF,TGCAGCGTGGTTACTAGCGATTGGGGTGAGCAGTTCTTC
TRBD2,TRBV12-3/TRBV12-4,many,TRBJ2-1,CASGRTSGEQFF,TGTGCCAGCGGTAGGACTAGCGGAGAGCAGTTCTTC
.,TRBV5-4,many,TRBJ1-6,CASSLTGRNSPLHF,TGTGCCAGCAGCTTGACAGGGAGGAATTCACCCCTCCACTTT
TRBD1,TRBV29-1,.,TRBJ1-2,CSVERDREDYGYTF,TGCAGCGTTGAGAGGGACAGGGAGGACTATGGCTACACCTTC
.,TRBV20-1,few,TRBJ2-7,CSARQDFPYEQYF,TGCAGTGCCAGGCAGGACTTTCCTTACGAGCAGTACTTC